This T cell receptor beta chain was documented in a study of shared clonotypes between healthy human individuals. Study information: For every donor, three CD4 naive, three CD4 memory, two CD8 naive and one CD8 memory plates were used. Study-wide findings and caveats: Rarefaction exposed incomplete sorted-subset sequencing despite large depth.

Terminally differentiated effector memory CD45RA+ cells were excluded from the naive CD8 cells, which were CD45RO-negative and positively selected for CCR7. CDR1 and CDR2 from the germline V gene are LGHNA and YSLEER. The CDR3 has 15 residues. Trimming at V came to 1 base and at J to 1 base, leaving 4 bases not matched to a gene. Remarks on this clone: The antigen remains undetermined. Other DNA sequences within the sample encode an identical CDR3.

TCRdb keeps only in-frame clones here, not all; method: immunoSEQ multiplex PCR. Of about 2.2 million clones in the sample, just over 90% were seen once. The chain joins TRBV4-3 to TRBJ2-7; 7 bases map to TRBD2. The receptor's source is a man between 18 and 29 years old in good health. Some clones in this sample may be carry-over from other donors' samples. Sample: naive CD8+ T cells from PBMCs. For the CDR3, the DNA is TGCGCCAGCAGCCAAGGGGCTAGCGGATCCTACGAGCAGTACTTC. Translated: CASSQGASGSYEQYF.